Following are 22 T cell receptor beta chains from one sample sequenced in a study of CD8 T cells in ankylosing spondylitis. TCRdb re-called the 5' RACE reads with MiXCR, one entry per CDR3 protein. The sample lists 250,000 to 350,000 distinct CDR3 sequences; 20% were seen once. The specimen sequenced was blood, either unsorted or a sorted T cell fraction (not recorded which). The receptors here all came from a male donor with ankylosing spondylitis or in good health (not recorded which).

CDR3 nucleotides: TGTGCCAGCAGTATATTCAGGGGAACCGGGGAGCTGTTTTTT. This gives the protein CASSIFRGTGELFF. The rearrangement uses TRBV12-3 or TRBV12-4 and TRBJ2-2, with D possibly being TRBD1 (6 bases). The length of the CDR3 is 14 residues. V was shortened by 5 bases and J by 5 bases, with 12 bases between the two germline ends.

This clonotype was detected a few times. V usage is TRBV10-3 and J usage is TRBJ2-6; TRBD2 might be the D (5 bases). The CDR3 length is 14 residues. The germline V gene has CDR1 ENHRY and CDR2 SYGVKD. The V end was cut by 10 bases, the J end by 0 bases, with 10 bases between. CDR3 in amino acids: CASLGDSGANVLTF. For the CDR3, the DNA is TGTGCCAGTCTCGGGGACTCTGGGGCCAACGTCCTGACTTTC.

This clonotype was observed a handful of times. This sequence joins TRBV12-3 or TRBV12-4 and TRBJ1-2, with unresolved D. This CDR3 spans 13 amino acids. V gave up 2 bases and J gave up 5 bases, with 9 bases separating them. CDR3 DNA: TGTGCCAGCAGTTTATCGGCCCATTATGGCTACACCTTC. Protein sequence: CASSLSAHYGYTF.

This clonotype has more than one count but fewer than ten. This chain's CDR3 is CASSVGGAGEQYV. The CDR3 DNA follows: TGTGCCAGCAGCGTGGGGGGGGCCGGTGAGCAGTACGTC. The genes are TRBV12-3 or TRBV12-4 and TRBJ2-7; a weak D match, TRBD2 (7 bases). The CDR3 is 13 amino acids. Trimming pared 6 bases from V and 7 bases from J, leaving 16 bases between.

This clonotype occurred a few times. This chain uses TRBV10-3 with TRBJ1-6; D gene ambiguous. V was trimmed by 0 bases and J by 12 bases, leaving 12 bases between them. The CDR3 length is 14 residues. Germline CDR1 and CDR2: ENHRY and SYGVKD. CDR3 sequence (DNA): TGTGCCATCAGTGAGTCTGACGGACCTCGACCCCTCCACTTT. It encodes CAISESDGPRPLHF.

In this sample, this clonotype turned up once. The CDR3 nucleotides read TGTGCCACCCAATCGTATCGAGGGGCAGGGCTCTTCGACACTGAAGCTTTCTTT. Translation: CATQSYRGAGLFDTEAFF. The chain recombines TRBV28 with TRBJ1-1, with D perhaps matching TRBD1 (5 bases). CDR3 length: 18 amino acids. V lost 10 bases to trimming and J lost 3 bases, with 30 bases between them. Germline V gene lookup returns CDR1 MDHEN and CDR2 SYDVKM.

This clonotype was seen a few times. The CDR3, as DNA: TGTGCCAGCAGTTTAGGGGGGAACGGCTATGGCTACACCTTC. This gives the protein CASSLGGNGYGYTF. The V gene is TRBV12-3 or TRBV12-4, the J gene TRBJ1-2, with D tentatively TRBD1 (5 bases). V shed 1 base and J shed 4 bases, with 10 bases lying between them. There are 14 residues in the CDR3.

The J gene is TRBJ2-3, the V gene TRBV7-3; perhaps TRBD2 as D (6 bases). Trimming left V 5 bases short and J 2 bases short, with 14 bases between. This CDR3 spans 15 amino acids. The germline CDR1 and CDR2 sequences are SGHTA and FQGTGA. CDR3 sequence (DNA): TGTGCCAGCAGCCTCAGCGGGTACTACACAGATACGCAGTATTTT. As protein: CASSLSGYYTDTQYF.

This clonotype was seen more than once but under ten times. The chain recombines TRBV28 with TRBJ2-1, with TRBD1 matching over 8 bases. The CDR3 loop spans 13 amino acids. Germline CDR1 and CDR2: MDHEN and SYDVKM. Trimming cost V 6 bases and J 5 bases; bases outside gene matches: 3. The CDR3 DNA sequence: TGTGCCAGCAGACGGACAGGGAACAATGAGCAGTTCTTC. It codes for CASRRTGNNEQFF.

This clonotype appeared a few times. The chain is built from TRBV5-1 and TRBJ1-5; 12 bases are a match to TRBD1. Germline V gene sequence: CDR1 SGHRS, CDR2 YFSETQ. This CDR3 is built from 15 residues. V lost 5 bases, J lost 6 bases, and 6 bases stayed unmatched. The chain's CDR3 is CASRAGTGGFQPQHF. CDR3 sequence (DNA): TGCGCCAGCAGGGCCGGGACAGGGGGCTTTCAGCCCCAGCATTTT.

The table lists this clonotype with a few counts. The V gene is TRBV5-1, the J gene TRBJ2-3, with 8 bases fitting TRBD2. Trimming cost V 4 bases and J 2 bases; bases outside gene matches: 6. Germline lookup yields CDR1 SGHRS and CDR2 YFSETQ. This CDR3 has 15 residues. In DNA form, the CDR3 reads TGCGCCAGCAGCCAAGCGGGGGACTCCACAGATACGCAGTATTTT. This codes for CASSQAGDSTDTQYF.

The chain recombines TRBV3-1 with TRBJ2-3, with D unclear. The germline V and J ends were trimmed by 1 base and 2 bases, with 10 bases remaining between them. Per germline, CDR1 LGHDT and CDR2 YNNKEL (reference sequence). The CDR3 is made up of 15 amino acids. CDR3 bases: TGTGCCAGCAGCCAAGTTTGGCGGACCACAGATACGCAGTATTTT. Its protein is CASSQVWRTTDTQYF.

The V gene is TRBV20-1, the J gene TRBJ2-5; D remains unclear. The germline V and J ends were trimmed by 6 bases and 1 base, with 18 bases remaining between them. The V gene's germline CDR1 is DFQATT and CDR2 SNEGSKA (reference sequence). The CDR3 is made up of 15 amino acids. The DNA of the CDR3 is TGCAGTGCCACAATAGACTCAGAGACCCAAGAGACCCAGTACTTC. As protein: CSATIDSETQETQYF.

This clonotype was observed a few times. The chain recombines TRBV20-1 with TRBJ2-2; D gene uncertain. CDR1 is DFQATT, CDR2 SNEGSKA, per germline (reference sequence). Trimming stripped 2 bases from V and 3 bases from J, with 7 bases between. CDR3 size: 13 residues. The CDR3 reads CSARNPDTGELFF. CDR3 sequence (DNA): TGCAGTGCTAGAAACCCAGACACCGGGGAGCTGTTTTTT.

The rearrangement uses TRBV9 and TRBJ2-1; D is undetermined. Germline V gives CDR1 SGDLS, CDR2 YYNGEE. Trimming cost V 0 bases and J 3 bases, with 7 bases left between them. CDR3 size: 14 residues. This chain's CDR3 is CASSVEKFYNEQFF. The CDR3 region has the DNA TGTGCCAGCAGCGTAGAAAAATTCTACAATGAGCAGTTCTTC.

This clonotype was detected a few times. CDR3 in amino acids: CSAREYLGGYEQYV. The CDR3 DNA reads as TGCAGTGCTAGAGAGTACTTGGGAGGCTACGAGCAGTACGTC. The chain joins TRBV20-1 to TRBJ2-7, with D maybe TRBD2 (6 bases). The ends were cut back, 0 bases at V and 3 bases at J, with 12 bases in the middle. This CDR3 has 14 amino acids. CDR1 and CDR2 (germline): DFQATT, SNEGSKA (reference sequence).

There are a few counts of this clonotype. The chain combines TRBV6-1 with TRBJ1-5; 8 positions agree with TRBD1. The CDR3 runs to 16 residues. V lost 4 bases to trimming and J lost 0 bases; unmatched junction nucleotides: 5. Germline CDR1 is MNHNS and CDR2 is SASEGT. The CDR3 region has the DNA TGTGCCAGCAGTGCACGACAGGGGTATAGCAATCAGCCCCAGCATTTT. Translating gives CASSARQGYSNQPQHF.

This clonotype was counted at least ten times. This chain uses TRBV29-1 with TRBJ2-3; perhaps TRBD1 as D (7 bases). The germline CDR1 and CDR2 sequences are SQVTM and ANQGSEA. Trimming removed 6 bases from V and 2 bases from J, with 15 bases in between. The CDR3 runs to 14 residues. Here the CDR3 reads CSVRQGGITDTQYF. The CDR3 DNA follows: TGCAGCGTACGACAGGGAGGAATCACAGATACGCAGTATTTT.

This clonotype appeared many times. This chain connects TRBV6-1 to TRBJ1-2, with no clear D. The CDR3 is 14 residues long. CDR1 MNHNS and CDR2 SASEGT come from the germline V gene. V lost 2 bases, J lost 4 bases, and 11 bases lay in between. CDR3 DNA sequence: TGTGCCAGCAGTGAACGATTCGGCGTCTATGGCTACACCTTC. Its protein product is CASSERFGVYGYTF.

This clonotype was picked up many times. The chain has TRBV10-3 and TRBJ1-1, with a possible D match to TRBD1 (5 bases). The V end was cut by 3 bases, the J end by 1 base, with 12 bases between. CDR1 and CDR2 from the germline V gene are ENHRY and SYGVKD. CDR3 length equals 15 residues. CDR3 amino acids: CAISEGRGWNTEAFF. The CDR3 DNA follows: TGTGCCATCAGTGAAGGTCGGGGGTGGAACACTGAAGCTTTCTTT.

This clonotype was observed a handful of times. The chain recombines TRBV3-1 with TRBJ2-1; 7 positions agree with TRBD2. This CDR3 is built from 15 residues. V shed 6 bases, J shed 4 bases, and the junction held 9 bases outside the gene matches. Germline CDR1 LGHDT, CDR2 YNNKEL (reference sequence). The CDR3 here is CASSPLAEEYNEQFF. CDR3 bases: TGTGCCAGCAGTCCCCTAGCGGAGGAGTACAATGAGCAGTTCTTC.

The chain is built from TRBV12-3 or TRBV12-4 and TRBJ1-1, with D possibly being TRBD1 (6 bases). Between the trimmed V and J ends, which lost 10 bases and 11 bases, there was a span of 29 bases. This CDR3 spans 15 amino acids. The CDR3 DNA is TGTGCCACCAGAAGCATTGGGGCAGGGGTGGGGGATGCTTTCTTT. It specifies CATRSIGAGVGDAFF.